One sample yielded the 5 T cell receptor beta chains listed below, sequenced in a study of blood T cell repertoires in COVID-19. Assay: immunoSEQ multiplex PCR; the TCRdb copy retains only in-frame clones and omits some. The repertoire has roughly 200,000 clones, around nine tenths of them found once; the top ten carry 6.2%. The sequenced sample consisted of peripheral blood. All receptors come from a man in his 60s who had recovered from COVID-19.

The V gene is TRBV7-8, the J gene TRBJ1-5; D ambiguous. With 3 bases removed from V and 0 bases from J, the gap between germline ends came to 9 bases. Looked up from germline, CDR1 is SGHVS and CDR2 is FQNEAQ. This CDR3 spans 15 amino acids. In nucleotides, the CDR3 is TGTGCCAGCAGCTTCGAGGGCGTTAGCAATCAGCCCCAGCATTTT. Translating it yields CASSFEGVSNQPQHF. Supplemented by reference TRBV7-8 and TRBJ1-5, the full variable domain reads GAGVSQSPRYKVAKRGQDVALRCDPISGHVSLFWYQQALGQGPEFLTYFQNEAQLDKSGLPSDRFFAERPEGSVSTLKIQRTQQEDSAVYLCASSFEGVSNQPQHFGDGTRLSIL.

This clone has only one observation. The V gene is TRBV25-1, the J gene TRBJ2-7; possibly TRBD1 for D (7 bases). The V gene's germline CDR1 is MGHDK and CDR2 SYGVNS. The CDR3 covers 16 residues. Trimming shortened V by 2 bases and J by 2 bases, and 16 bases separated the two germline ends. The CDR3: CASSEGFGGQPYEQYF. The DNA of the CDR3 is TGTGCCAGCAGTGAAGGGTTCGGGGGACAGCCCTACGAGCAGTACTTC.

This clone was seen only a few times. The J gene is TRBJ1-1, the V gene TRBV28, with D maybe TRBD1 (5 bases). The V gene's germline CDR1 is MDHEN and CDR2 SYDVKM. CDR3 size: 14 residues. V was shortened by 7 bases and J by 6 bases, with 18 bases between the two germline ends. The CDR3 bases are TGTGCCAGCACCCAAGGCGGGGGGAGGGCTGAAGCTTTCTTT. Its translation is CASTQGGGRAEAFF. Combining the CDR3 with reference TRBV28 and TRBJ1-1 gives the whole variable domain DVKVTQSSRYLVKRTGEKVFLECVQDMDHENMFWYRQDPGLGLRLIYFSYDVKMKEKGDIPEGYSVSREKKERFSLILESASTNQTSMYLCASTQGGGRAEAFFGQGTRLTVV.

The chain links TRBV6-2 or TRBV6-3 to TRBJ2-7, with 11 nucleotides matching TRBD2. This CDR3 has 14 residues. From germline, CDR1 is MNHEY and CDR2 SVGEGT. The V and J ends lost 2 bases and 4 bases, in that order; junction bases with no gene match: 1. CDR3 DNA: TGTGCCAGCAGTTACACTAGCGGGAGTTACGAGCAGTACTTC. Its translation: CASSYTSGSYEQYF.

V usage is TRBV6-5 and J usage is TRBJ2-7, with D hard to call. V lost 0 bases and J lost 1, with 7 bases in between. The germline gives CDR1 MNHEY, CDR2 SVGAGI. The CDR3 loop spans 14 amino acids. Here the CDR3 reads CASSYSTYSYEQYF. Written as DNA, the CDR3 is TGTGCCAGCAGTTACTCGACTTATTCCTACGAGCAGTACTTC.